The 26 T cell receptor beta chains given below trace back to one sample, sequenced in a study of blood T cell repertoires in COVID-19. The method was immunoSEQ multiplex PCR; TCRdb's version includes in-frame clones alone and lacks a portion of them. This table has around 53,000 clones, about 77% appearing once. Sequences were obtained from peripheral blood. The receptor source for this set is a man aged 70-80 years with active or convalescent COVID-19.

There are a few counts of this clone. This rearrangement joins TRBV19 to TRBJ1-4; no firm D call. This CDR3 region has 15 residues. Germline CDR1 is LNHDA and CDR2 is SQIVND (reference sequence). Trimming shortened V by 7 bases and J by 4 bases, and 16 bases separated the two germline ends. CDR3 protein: CASTGGGPFNEKLFF. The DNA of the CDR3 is TGTGCCAGTACCGGAGGAGGACCCTTTAATGAAAAACTGTTTTTT.

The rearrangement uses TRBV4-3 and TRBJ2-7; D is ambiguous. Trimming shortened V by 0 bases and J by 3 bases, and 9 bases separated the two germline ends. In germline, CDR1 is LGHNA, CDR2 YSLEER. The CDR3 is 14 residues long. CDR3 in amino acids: CASSQDLQVYEQYF. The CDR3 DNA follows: TGCGCCAGCAGCCAAGATCTCCAGGTCTACGAGCAGTACTTC.

The CDR3 sequence is CASSLGLGTAYNEQFF. CDR3 sequence (DNA): TGTGCCAGCAGCTTAGGGCTCGGGACAGCCTACAATGAGCAGTTCTTC. The chain joins TRBV7-6 to TRBJ2-1, with 7 bases matching TRBD1. The V segment lost 1 base and the J segment 2 bases; nucleotides outside the gene matches: 5. The CDR3 consists of 16 residues. Germline V gene data show CDR1 as SGHVS and CDR2 as FNYEAQ.

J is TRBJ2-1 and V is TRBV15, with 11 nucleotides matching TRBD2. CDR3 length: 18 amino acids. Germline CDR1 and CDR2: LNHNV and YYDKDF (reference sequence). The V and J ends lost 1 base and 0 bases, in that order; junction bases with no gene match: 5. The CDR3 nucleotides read TGTGCCACCAGCAGAGGGCTAGCGGGGGGCAGCTCCTACAATGAGCAGTTCTTC. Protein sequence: CATSRGLAGGSSYNEQFF.

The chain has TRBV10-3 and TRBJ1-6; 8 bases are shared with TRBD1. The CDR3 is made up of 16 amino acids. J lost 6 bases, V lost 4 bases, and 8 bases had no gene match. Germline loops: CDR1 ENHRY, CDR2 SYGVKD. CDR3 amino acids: CAISADTGGSNSPLHF. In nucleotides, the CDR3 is TGTGCCATCAGTGCAGACACAGGGGGTAGTAATTCACCCCTCCACTTT.

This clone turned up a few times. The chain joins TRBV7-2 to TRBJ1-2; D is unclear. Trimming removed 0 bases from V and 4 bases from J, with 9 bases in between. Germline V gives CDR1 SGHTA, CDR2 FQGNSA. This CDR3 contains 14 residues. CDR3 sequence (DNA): TGTGCCAGCAGCTTAGCGATAAACAGCTATGGCTACACCTTC. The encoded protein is CASSLAINSYGYTF. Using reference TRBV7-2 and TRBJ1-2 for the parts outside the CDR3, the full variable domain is GAGVSQSPSNKVTEKGKDVELRCDPISGHTALYWYRQSLGQGLEFLIYFQGNSAPDKSGLPSDRFSAERTGGSVSTLTIQRTQQEDSAVYLCASSLAINSYGYTFGSGTRLTVV.

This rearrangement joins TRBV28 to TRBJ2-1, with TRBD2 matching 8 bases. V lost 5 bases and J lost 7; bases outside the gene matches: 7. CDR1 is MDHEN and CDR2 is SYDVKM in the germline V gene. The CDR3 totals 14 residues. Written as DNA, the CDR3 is TGTGCCAGCAGTCTCCGGACTAGCAGAAATGAGCAGTTCTTC. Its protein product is CASSLRTSRNEQFF. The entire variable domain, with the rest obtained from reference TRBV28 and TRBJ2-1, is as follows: DVKVTQSSRYLVKRTGEKVFLECVQDMDHENMFWYRQDPGLGLRLIYFSYDVKMKEKGDIPEGYSVSREKKERFSLILESASTNQTSMYLCASSLRTSRNEQFFGPGTRLTVL.

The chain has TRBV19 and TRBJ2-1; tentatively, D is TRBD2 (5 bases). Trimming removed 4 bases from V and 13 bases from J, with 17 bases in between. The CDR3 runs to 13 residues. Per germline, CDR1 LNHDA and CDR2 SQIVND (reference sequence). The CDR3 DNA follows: TGTGCCAGTAGTAGGAGGTCCGGTGGGGTCCAGTTCTTC. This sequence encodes CASSRRSGGVQFF.

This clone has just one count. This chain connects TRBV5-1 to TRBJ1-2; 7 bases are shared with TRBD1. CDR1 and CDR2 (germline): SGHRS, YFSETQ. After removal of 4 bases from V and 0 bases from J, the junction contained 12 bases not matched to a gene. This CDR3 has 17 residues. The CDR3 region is CASSPQGGQRANYGYTF. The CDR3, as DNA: TGCGCCAGCAGCCCTCAGGGGGGCCAGAGAGCTAACTATGGCTACACCTTC.

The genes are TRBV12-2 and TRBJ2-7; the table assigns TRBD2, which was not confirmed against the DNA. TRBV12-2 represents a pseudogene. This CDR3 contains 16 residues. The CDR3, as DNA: TGTGCAAGTCGCTTGTCAACCTGGAGGGGGGGGTACGAGCAGTACTTC. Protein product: CASRLSTWRGGYEQYF.

CDR3 nucleotide sequence: TGTGCCAGTAGTCGATGGACAGTCTTTTTCTTT. It translates to CASSRWTVFFF. The J gene is TRBJ1-1, the V gene TRBV19, with a tentative D call TRBD1 (6 bases). Deletions cut 5 bases from V and 13 bases from J, with 14 bases between. The CDR3 is made up of 11 amino acids. Germline CDR1 is LNHDA and CDR2 is SQIVND (reference sequence).

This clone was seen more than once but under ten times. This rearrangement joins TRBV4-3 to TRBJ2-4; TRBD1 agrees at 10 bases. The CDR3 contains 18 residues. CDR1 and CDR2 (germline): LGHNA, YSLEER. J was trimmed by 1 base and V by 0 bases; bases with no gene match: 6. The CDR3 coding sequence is TGCGCCAGCAGCCAAGATCCCCGGACAGGGGGGGCCAAAAACATTCAGTACTTC. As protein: CASSQDPRTGGAKNIQYF.

Written as DNA, the CDR3 is TGTGCCAGCAGCCCCCTGACAGGGAACACCGGGGAGCTGTTTTTT. Translation: CASSPLTGNTGELFF. This chain joins TRBV3-1 (or the pseudogene TRBV3-2) and TRBJ2-2; a weak D match, TRBD1 (6 bases). Trimming cost V 4 bases and J 1 base, with 10 bases left between them. From germline, CDR1 is LGHDT and CDR2 YNNKEL (reference sequence). The CDR3 runs to 15 residues.

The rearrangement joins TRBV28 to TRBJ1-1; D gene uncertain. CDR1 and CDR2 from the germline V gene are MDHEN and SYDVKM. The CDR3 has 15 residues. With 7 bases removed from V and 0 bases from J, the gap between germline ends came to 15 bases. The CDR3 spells CASTNSGNMNTEAFF. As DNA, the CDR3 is TGTGCCAGCACCAACTCGGGTAACATGAACACTGAAGCTTTCTTT.

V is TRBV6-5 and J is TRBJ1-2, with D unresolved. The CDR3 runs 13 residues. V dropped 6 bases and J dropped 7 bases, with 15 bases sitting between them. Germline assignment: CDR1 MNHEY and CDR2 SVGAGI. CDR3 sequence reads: CASSPLFEGGYTF. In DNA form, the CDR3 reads TGTGCCAGCAGCCCCCTTTTCGAGGGTGGCTACACCTTC.

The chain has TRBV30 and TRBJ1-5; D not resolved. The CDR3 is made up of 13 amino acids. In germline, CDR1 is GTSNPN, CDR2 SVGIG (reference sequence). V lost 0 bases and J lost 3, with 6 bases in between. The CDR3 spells CAWSVGANQPQHF. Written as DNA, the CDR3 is TGTGCCTGGAGTGTGGGCGCCAATCAGCCCCAGCATTTT.

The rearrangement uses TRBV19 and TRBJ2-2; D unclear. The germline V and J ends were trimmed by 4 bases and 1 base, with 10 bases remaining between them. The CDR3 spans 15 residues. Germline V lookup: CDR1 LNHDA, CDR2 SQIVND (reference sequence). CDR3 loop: CASSTRSQNTGELFF. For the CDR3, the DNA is TGTGCCAGTAGTACCAGGTCCCAGAACACCGGGGAGCTGTTTTTT.

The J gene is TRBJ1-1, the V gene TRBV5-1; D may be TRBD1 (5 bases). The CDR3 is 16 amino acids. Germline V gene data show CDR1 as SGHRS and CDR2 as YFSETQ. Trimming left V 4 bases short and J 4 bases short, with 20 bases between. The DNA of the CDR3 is TGCGCCAGCAGCATACGAGCTGGGCAGGGAGGCACTGAAGCTTTCTTT. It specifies CASSIRAGQGGTEAFF.

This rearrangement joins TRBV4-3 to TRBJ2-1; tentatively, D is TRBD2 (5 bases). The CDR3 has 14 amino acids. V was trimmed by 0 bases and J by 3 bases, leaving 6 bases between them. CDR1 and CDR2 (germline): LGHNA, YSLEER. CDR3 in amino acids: CASSQDGSYNEQFF. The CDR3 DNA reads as TGCGCCAGCAGCCAAGATGGGAGCTACAATGAGCAGTTCTTC.

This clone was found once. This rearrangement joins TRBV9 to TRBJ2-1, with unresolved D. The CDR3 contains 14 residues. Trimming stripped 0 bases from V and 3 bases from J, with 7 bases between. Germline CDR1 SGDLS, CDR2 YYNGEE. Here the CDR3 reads CASSVGAIYNEQFF. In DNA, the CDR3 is TGTGCCAGCAGCGTAGGGGCTATCTACAATGAGCAGTTCTTC.

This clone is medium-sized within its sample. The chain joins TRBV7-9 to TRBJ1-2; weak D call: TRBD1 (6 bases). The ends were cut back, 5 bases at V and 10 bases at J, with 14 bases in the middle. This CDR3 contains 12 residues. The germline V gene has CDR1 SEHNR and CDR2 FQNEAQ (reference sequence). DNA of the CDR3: TGTGCCAGCAGCCCGGACAGCCACCTCTACACCTTC. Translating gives CASSPDSHLYTF.

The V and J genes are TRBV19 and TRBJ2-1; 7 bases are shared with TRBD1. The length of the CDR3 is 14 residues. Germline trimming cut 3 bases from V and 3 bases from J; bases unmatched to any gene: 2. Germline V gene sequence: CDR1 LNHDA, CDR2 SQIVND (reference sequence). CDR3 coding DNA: TGTGCCAGTAGTATTGGGACAGACTACAATGAGCAGTTCTTC. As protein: CASSIGTDYNEQFF.

DNA for the CDR3: TGTGCCAGCAGACCGGGGGTCGCGGGGGGGTACACAGATACGCAGTATTTT. Amino acids: CASRPGVAGGYTDTQYF. The chain joins TRBV7-2 to TRBJ2-3; 9 bases are shared with TRBD2. Trimming at V came to 6 bases and at J to 2 bases, leaving 12 bases not matched to a gene. The V gene's germline CDR1 is SGHTA and CDR2 FQGNSA. The CDR3 runs 17 residues.

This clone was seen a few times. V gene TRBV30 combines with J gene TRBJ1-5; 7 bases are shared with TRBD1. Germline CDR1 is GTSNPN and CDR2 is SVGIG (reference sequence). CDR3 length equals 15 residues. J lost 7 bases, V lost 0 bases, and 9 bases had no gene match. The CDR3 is CAWSVGHRGGQPQHF. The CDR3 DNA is TGTGCCTGGAGTGTAGGTCACAGGGGTGGGCAGCCCCAGCATTTT.

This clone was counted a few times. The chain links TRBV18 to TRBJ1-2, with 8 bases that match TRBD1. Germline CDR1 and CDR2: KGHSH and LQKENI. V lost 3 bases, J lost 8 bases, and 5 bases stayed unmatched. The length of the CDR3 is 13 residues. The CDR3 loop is CASSPGQDTGYTF. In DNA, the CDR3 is TGTGCCAGCTCACCGGGACAGGACACAGGCTACACCTTC. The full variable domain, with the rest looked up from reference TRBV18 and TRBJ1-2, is NAGVMQNPRHLVRRRGQEARLRCSPMKGHSHVYWYRQLPEEGLKFMVYLQKENIIDESGMPKERFSAEFPKEGPSILRIQQVVRGDSAAYFCASSPGQDTGYTFGSGTRLTVV.

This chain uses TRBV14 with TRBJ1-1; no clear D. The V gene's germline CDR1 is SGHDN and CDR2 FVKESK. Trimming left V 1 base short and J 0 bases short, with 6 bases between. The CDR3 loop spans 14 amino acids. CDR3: CASSQAGMNTEAFF. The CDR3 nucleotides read TGTGCCAGCAGCCAAGCGGGAATGAACACTGAAGCTTTCTTT. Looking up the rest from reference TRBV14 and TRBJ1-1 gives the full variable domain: EAGVTQFPSHSVIEKGQTVTLRCDPISGHDNLYWYRRVMGKEIKFLLHFVKESKQDESGMPNNRFLAERTGGTYSTLKVQPAELEDSGVYFCASSQAGMNTEAFFGQGTRLTVV.